This is a list of T cell receptor beta chains from one sample in a study of T cells in Graves' hyperthyroidism and ophthalmopathy. One entry per CDR3 protein results from TCRdb running MiXCR on the multiplex PCR reads. This table holds about 640,000 distinct CDR3 sequences, 20% found once. Sequencing was performed on blood. The receptors originated from a man in his thirties or forties with Graves' ophthalmopathy. The CDR3 runs from the conserved cysteine through the conserved F or W. Each record gives: D gene, CDR3 length, clone size, V gene, J gene, CDR3 protein, CDR3 DNA. D genes are given only for firm matches. Only part of the rows carry a size: once, few, many, or a class if the clone is expanded.

D gene: TRBD1; CDR3 length: 14; clone size: .; V gene: TRBV12-3/TRBV12-4; J gene: TRBJ2-5; CDR3 protein: CASSHATRGETQYF; CDR3 DNA: TGTGCCAGCAGTCACGCAACCAGGGGGGAGACCCAGTACTTC
D gene: TRBD1; CDR3 length: 15; clone size: few; V gene: TRBV29-1; J gene: TRBJ2-7; CDR3 protein: CSVIRRDRGRGEQYF; CDR3 DNA: TGCAGCGTTATCCGTAGGGACAGGGGGCGCGGCGAGCAGTACTTC
D gene: .; CDR3 length: 14; clone size: few; V gene: TRBV7-9; J gene: TRBJ1-4; CDR3 protein: CASSFGDPGEKLFF; CDR3 DNA: TGTGCCAGCAGCTTCGGGGATCCGGGTGAAAAACTGTTTTTT
D gene: .; CDR3 length: 14; clone size: many; V gene: TRBV28; J gene: TRBJ1-1; CDR3 protein: CASSLIAENTEAFF; CDR3 DNA: TGTGCCAGCAGTTTGATAGCGGAGAACACTGAAGCTTTCTTT
D gene: TRBD2; CDR3 length: 14; clone size: many; V gene: TRBV27; J gene: TRBJ2-7; CDR3 protein: CASSFRGRAYEQYF; CDR3 DNA: TGTGCCAGCAGTTTTCGCGGGAGAGCCTACGAGCAGTACTTC
D gene: TRBD1; CDR3 length: 14; clone size: .; V gene: TRBV10-3; J gene: TRBJ2-1; CDR3 protein: CATGRGQGYNEQFF; CDR3 DNA: TGTGCCACAGGTAGGGGACAGGGATACAATGAGCAGTTCTTC
D gene: TRBD1; CDR3 length: 15; clone size: .; V gene: TRBV6-1; J gene: TRBJ1-5; CDR3 protein: CASSQSGGRRQPQHF; CDR3 DNA: TGTGCCAGCAGTCAGTCAGGGGGCCGCCGTCAGCCCCAGCATTTT
D gene: .; CDR3 length: 15; clone size: .; V gene: TRBV7-9; J gene: TRBJ2-3; CDR3 protein: CASTLEVGATDTQYF; CDR3 DNA: TGTGCCAGCACGCTTGAAGTCGGGGCAACAGATACGCAGTATTTT
D gene: TRBD1; CDR3 length: 17; clone size: .; V gene: TRBV11-3; J gene: TRBJ2-7; CDR3 protein: CASSAGTGKGSVYEQYF; CDR3 DNA: TGTGCCAGCAGCGCCGGGACAGGGAAAGGGTCGGTATACGAGCAGTACTTC
D gene: TRBD1; CDR3 length: 17; clone size: few; V gene: TRBV20-1; J gene: TRBJ2-3; CDR3 protein: CSANRQGRGKITDTQYF; CDR3 DNA: TGCAGTGCTAATAGACAGGGTCGGGGAAAGATCACAGATACGCAGTATTTT
D gene: .; CDR3 length: 12; clone size: many; V gene: TRBV12-3/TRBV12-4; J gene: TRBJ1-3; CDR3 protein: CASSFVGNTIYF; CDR3 DNA: TGTGCCAGCAGTTTCGTTGGAAACACCATATATTTT
D gene: TRBD1; CDR3 length: 16; clone size: .; V gene: TRBV7-2; J gene: TRBJ1-4; CDR3 protein: CASSLWVGTVDEKLFF; CDR3 DNA: TGTGCCAGCAGCTTATGGGTCGGGACAGTAGATGAAAAACTGTTTTTT
D gene: TRBD1; CDR3 length: 13; clone size: once; V gene: TRBV20-1; J gene: TRBJ1-2; CDR3 protein: CSAGQGLNYGYTF; CDR3 DNA: TGCAGTGCCGGACAGGGGCTAAACTATGGCTACACCTTC
D gene: .; CDR3 length: 15; clone size: few; V gene: TRBV2; J gene: TRBJ1-5; CDR3 protein: CASSSGQPSNQPQHF; CDR3 DNA: TGTGCCAGCAGTTCCGGACAGCCTAGCAATCAGCCCCAGCATTTT
D gene: .; CDR3 length: 13; clone size: many; V gene: TRBV18; J gene: TRBJ2-5; CDR3 protein: CASSPPGRETQYF; CDR3 DNA: TGTGCCAGCTCACCCCCAGGGCGCGAGACCCAGTACTTC
D gene: .; CDR3 length: 15; clone size: once; V gene: TRBV6-1; J gene: TRBJ2-1; CDR3 protein: CASSDKKAFYNEQFF; CDR3 DNA: TGTGCCAGCAGTGATAAGAAGGCCTTCTACAATGAGCAGTTCTTC
D gene: TRBD2; CDR3 length: 15; clone size: .; V gene: TRBV7-3; J gene: TRBJ2-2; CDR3 protein: CASSSMGGKEGELFF; CDR3 DNA: TGTGCCAGCAGCTCCATGGGAGGGAAGGAAGGGGAGCTGTTTTTT
D gene: TRBD2; CDR3 length: 14; clone size: few; V gene: TRBV4-1; J gene: TRBJ2-5; CDR3 protein: CASSRGGVEETQYF; CDR3 DNA: TGCGCCAGCAGCCGGGGAGGGGTGGAGGAGACCCAGTACTTC
D gene: TRBD2; CDR3 length: 15; clone size: few; V gene: TRBV7-9; J gene: TRBJ2-3; CDR3 protein: CASSGLAGGTVAQYF; CDR3 DNA: TGTGCCAGCAGCGGACTAGCGGGAGGAACGGTGGCGCAGTATTTT
D gene: TRBD2; CDR3 length: 17; clone size: .; V gene: TRBV7-8; J gene: TRBJ2-7; CDR3 protein: CASSSPGGSGGSYEQYF; CDR3 DNA: TGTGCCAGCAGCTCGCCGGGAGGGTCGGGAGGGAGCTACGAGCAGTACTTC
D gene: .; CDR3 length: 15; clone size: few; V gene: TRBV6-2/TRBV6-3; J gene: TRBJ1-4; CDR3 protein: CASSLTGPRNEKLFF; CDR3 DNA: TGTGCCAGCAGCCTGACGGGACCGCGAAATGAAAAACTGTTTTTT
D gene: .; CDR3 length: 14; clone size: few; V gene: TRBV19; J gene: TRBJ1-1; CDR3 protein: CASTPRRVNTEAFF; CDR3 DNA: TGTGCCAGTACCCCCCGGCGGGTGAACACTGAAGCTTTCTTT
D gene: TRBD1; CDR3 length: 17; clone size: few; V gene: TRBV6-1; J gene: TRBJ1-2; CDR3 protein: CASSEGGTGGDRPGYTF; CDR3 DNA: TGTGCCAGCAGCGAGGGCGGGACAGGGGGTGACCGTCCTGGCTACACCTTC
D gene: TRBD1; CDR3 length: 15; clone size: .; V gene: TRBV6-2/TRBV6-3; J gene: TRBJ1-6; CDR3 protein: CASMITGVGRSPLHF; CDR3 DNA: TGTGCCAGCATGATAACAGGGGTCGGACGTTCACCCCTCCACTTT
D gene: TRBD1; CDR3 length: 14; clone size: .; V gene: TRBV9; J gene: TRBJ1-2; CDR3 protein: CASSVVGQPYGYTF; CDR3 DNA: TGTGCCAGCAGCGTAGTGGGACAGCCCTATGGCTACACCTTC